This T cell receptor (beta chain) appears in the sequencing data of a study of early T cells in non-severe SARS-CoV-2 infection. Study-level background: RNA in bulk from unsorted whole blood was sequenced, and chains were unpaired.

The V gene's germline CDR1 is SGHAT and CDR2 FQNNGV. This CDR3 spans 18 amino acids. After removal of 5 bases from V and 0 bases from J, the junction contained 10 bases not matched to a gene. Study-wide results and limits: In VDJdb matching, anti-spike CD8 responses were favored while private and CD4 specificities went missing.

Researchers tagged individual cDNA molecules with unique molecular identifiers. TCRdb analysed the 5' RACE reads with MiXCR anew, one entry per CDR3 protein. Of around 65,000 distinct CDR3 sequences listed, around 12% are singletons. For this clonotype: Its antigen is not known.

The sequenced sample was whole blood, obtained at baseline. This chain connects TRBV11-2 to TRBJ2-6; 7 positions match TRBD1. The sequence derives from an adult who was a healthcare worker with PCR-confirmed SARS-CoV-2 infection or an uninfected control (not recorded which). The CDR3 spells CASSLRDSTSSGANVLTF. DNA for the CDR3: TGTGCCAGCAGCCTAAGGGACAGCACTAGCTCTGGGGCCAACGTCCTGACTTTC.